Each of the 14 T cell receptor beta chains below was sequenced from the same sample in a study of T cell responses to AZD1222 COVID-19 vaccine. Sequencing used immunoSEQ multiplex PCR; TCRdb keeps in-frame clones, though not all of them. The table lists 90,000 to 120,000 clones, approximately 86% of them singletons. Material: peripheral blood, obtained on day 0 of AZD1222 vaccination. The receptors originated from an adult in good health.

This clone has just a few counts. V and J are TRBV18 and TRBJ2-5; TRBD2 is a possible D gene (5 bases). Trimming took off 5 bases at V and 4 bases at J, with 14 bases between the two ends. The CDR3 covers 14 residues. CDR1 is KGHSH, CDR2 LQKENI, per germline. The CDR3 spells CASSSVGSGETQYF. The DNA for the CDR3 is TGTGCCAGCTCATCGGTGGGGAGTGGAGAGACCCAGTACTTC.

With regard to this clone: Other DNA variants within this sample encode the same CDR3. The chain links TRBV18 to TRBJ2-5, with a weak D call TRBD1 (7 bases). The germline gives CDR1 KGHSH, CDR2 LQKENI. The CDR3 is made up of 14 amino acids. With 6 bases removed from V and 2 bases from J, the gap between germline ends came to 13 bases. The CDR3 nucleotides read TGTGCCAGCTCCCCGCAGGGGGGTCAAGAGACCCAGTACTTC. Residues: CASSPQGGQETQYF.

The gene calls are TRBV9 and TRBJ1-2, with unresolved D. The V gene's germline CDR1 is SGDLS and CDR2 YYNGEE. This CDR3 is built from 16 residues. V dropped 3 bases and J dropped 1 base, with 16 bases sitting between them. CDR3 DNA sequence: TGTGCCAGCAGCGGGGTCCGGGCCACCCTTAACTATGGCTACACCTTC. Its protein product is CASSGVRATLNYGYTF.

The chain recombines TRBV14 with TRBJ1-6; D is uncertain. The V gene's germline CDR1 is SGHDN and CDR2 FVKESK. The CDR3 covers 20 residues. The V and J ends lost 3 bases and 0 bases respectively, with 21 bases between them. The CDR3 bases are TGTGCCAGCAGCCAGAACTCGGACCTTCCCCCTAGCTCCTATAATTCACCCCTCCACTTT. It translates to CASSQNSDLPPSSYNSPLHF.

CDR3 sequence reads: CASSFTGLVETQYF. The CDR3 nucleotides read TGTGCCAGCAGTTTCACGGGCCTCGTGGAGACCCAGTACTTC. The rearrangement uses TRBV27 and TRBJ2-5; D is undetermined. V was shortened by 3 bases and J by 5 bases, with 13 bases between the two germline ends. In germline, CDR1 is MNHEY, CDR2 SMNVEV (reference sequence). This CDR3 spans 14 amino acids.

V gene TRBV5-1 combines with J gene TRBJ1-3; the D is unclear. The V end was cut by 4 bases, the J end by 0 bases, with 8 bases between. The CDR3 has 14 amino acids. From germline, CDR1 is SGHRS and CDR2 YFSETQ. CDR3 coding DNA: TGCGCCAGCAGCAATCCCATCTCTGGAAACACCATATATTTT. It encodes CASSNPISGNTIYF.

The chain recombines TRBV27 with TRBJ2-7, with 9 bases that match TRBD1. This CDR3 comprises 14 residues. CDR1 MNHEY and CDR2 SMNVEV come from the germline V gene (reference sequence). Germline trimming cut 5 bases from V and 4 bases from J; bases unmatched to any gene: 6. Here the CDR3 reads CASSPRQGEYEQYF. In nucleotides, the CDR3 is TGTGCCAGCAGTCCCCGACAGGGGGAGTACGAGCAGTACTTC.

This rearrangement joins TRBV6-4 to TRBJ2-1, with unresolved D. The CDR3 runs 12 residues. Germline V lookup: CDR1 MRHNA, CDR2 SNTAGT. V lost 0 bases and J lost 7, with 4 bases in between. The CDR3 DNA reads TGTGCCAGCAGTGACTCGGAGAATGAGCAGTTCTTC. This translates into CASSDSENEQFF.

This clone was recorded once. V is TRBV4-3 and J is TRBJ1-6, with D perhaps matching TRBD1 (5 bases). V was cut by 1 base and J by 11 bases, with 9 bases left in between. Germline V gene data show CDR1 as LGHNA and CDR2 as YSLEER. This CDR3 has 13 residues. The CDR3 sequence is CASSQGRGAPLHF. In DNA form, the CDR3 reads TGCGCCAGCAGCCAAGGTCGGGGCGCACCCCTCCACTTT.

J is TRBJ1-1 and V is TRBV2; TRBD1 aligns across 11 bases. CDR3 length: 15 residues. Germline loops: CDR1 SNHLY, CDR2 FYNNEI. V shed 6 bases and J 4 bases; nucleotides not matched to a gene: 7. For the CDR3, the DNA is TGTGCCAGCAGAAGTAGGGACAGGGGGTTCACTGAAGCTTTCTTT. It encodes CASRSRDRGFTEAFF.

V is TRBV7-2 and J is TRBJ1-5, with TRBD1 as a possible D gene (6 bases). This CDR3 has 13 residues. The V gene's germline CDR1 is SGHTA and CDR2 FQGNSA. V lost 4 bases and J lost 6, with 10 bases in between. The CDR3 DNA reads TGTGCCAGCAGCTCACCACAGGGTCAGCCCCAGCATTTT. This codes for CASSSPQGQPQHF.

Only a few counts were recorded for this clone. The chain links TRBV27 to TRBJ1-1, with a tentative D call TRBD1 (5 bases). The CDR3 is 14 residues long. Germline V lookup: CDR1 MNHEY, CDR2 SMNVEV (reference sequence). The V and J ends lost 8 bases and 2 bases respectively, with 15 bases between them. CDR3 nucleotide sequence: TGTGCCAGCCGGTCGGAGGGGATAAACACTGAAGCTTTCTTT. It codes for CASRSEGINTEAFF.

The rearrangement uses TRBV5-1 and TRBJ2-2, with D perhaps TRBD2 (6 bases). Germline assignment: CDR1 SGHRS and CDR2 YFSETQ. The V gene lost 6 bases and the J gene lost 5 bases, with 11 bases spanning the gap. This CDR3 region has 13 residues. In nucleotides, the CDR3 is TGCGCCAGCAAACGCGGGGATACCGGGGAGCTGTTTTTT. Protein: CASKRGDTGELFF.

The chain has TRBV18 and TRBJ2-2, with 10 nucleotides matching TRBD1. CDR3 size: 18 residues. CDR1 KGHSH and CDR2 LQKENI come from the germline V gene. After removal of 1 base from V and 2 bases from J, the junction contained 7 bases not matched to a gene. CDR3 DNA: TGTGCCAGCTCACCACTCGGACAGGGGGAGATAAACACCGGGGAGCTGTTTTTT. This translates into CASSPLGQGEINTGELFF.